This TCR beta chain came from a study of T cell responses to AZD1222 COVID-19 vaccine. Study-level findings and limits: Spike-specific TCR breadth and depth went up after people got two AZD1222 doses.

The repertoire was sequenced with immunoSEQ multiplex PCR; TCRdb's copy has only in-frame clones and lacks some. The data contain fewer than 150,000 clones, 85% to 95% of them singletons. A remark on this clone: The antigen remains unidentified.

Sample: peripheral blood, taken 28 days after the second AZD1222 dose. The clonotype comes from an adult who received the AZD1222 COVID-19 vaccine.

CDR3 sequence reads: CASSQDVREDQHDEQFF. In DNA form, the CDR3 reads TGTGCCAGCAGCCAAGATGTAAGGGAAGACCAACACGATGAGCAGTTCTTC. The chain has TRBV14 and TRBJ2-1; no definite D call. The V end lost 0 bases, the J end lost 8 bases, and 20 bases lay between the germline ends. Germline V gene sequence: CDR1 SGHDN, CDR2 FVKESK. The CDR3 runs 17 residues.